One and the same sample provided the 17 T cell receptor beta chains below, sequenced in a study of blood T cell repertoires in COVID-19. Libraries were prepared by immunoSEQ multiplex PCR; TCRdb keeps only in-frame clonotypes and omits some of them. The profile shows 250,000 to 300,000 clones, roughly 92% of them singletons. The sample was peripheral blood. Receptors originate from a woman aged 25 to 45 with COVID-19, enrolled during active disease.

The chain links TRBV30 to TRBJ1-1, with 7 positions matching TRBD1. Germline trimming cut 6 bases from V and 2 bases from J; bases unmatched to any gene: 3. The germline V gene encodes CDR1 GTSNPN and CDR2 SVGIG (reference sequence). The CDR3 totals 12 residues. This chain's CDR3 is CACRQGNTEAFF. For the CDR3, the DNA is TGTGCCTGTCGACAGGGAAACACTGAAGCTTTCTTT.

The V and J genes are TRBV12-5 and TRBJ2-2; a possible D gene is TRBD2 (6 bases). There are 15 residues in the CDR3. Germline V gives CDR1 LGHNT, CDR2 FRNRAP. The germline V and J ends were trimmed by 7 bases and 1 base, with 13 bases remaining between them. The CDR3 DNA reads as TGTGCTAGTGCCCCAAGGGGAGGGAACACCGGGGAGCTGTTTTTT. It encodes CASAPRGGNTGELFF. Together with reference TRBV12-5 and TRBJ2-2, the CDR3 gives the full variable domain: DARVTQTPRHKVTEMGQEVTMRCQPILGHNTVFWYRQTMMQGLELLAYFRNRAPLDDSGMPKDRFSAEMPDATLATLKIQPSEPRDSAVYFCASAPRGGNTGELFFGEGSRLTVL.

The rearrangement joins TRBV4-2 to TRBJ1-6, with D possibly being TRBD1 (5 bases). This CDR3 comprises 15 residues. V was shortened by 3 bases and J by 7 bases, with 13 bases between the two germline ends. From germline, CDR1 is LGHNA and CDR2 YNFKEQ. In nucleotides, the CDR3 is TGTGCCAGCAGCCAGAACAGGAATTTCAATTCACCCCTCCACTTT. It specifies CASSQNRNFNSPLHF.

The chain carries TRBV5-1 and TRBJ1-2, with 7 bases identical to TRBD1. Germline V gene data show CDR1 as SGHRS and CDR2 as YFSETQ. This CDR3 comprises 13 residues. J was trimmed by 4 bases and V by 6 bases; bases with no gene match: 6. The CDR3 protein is CASNPGQSYGYTF. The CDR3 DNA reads TGCGCCAGCAACCCGGGACAGTCCTATGGCTACACCTTC. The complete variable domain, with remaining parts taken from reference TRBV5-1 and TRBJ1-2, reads KAGVTQTPRYLIKTRGQQVTLSCSPISGHRSVSWYQQTPGQGLQFLFEYFSETQRNKGNFPGRFSGRQFSNSRSEMNVSTLELGDSALYLCASNPGQSYGYTFGSGTRLTVV.

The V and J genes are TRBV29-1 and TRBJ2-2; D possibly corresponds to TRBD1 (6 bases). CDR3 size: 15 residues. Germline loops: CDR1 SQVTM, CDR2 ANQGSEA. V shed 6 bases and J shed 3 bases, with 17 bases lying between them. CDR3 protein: CSVGGGGADTGELFF. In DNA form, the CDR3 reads TGCAGCGTAGGAGGTGGGGGCGCGGACACCGGGGAGCTGTTTTTT.

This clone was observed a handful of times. The CDR3 loop is CASSLAGGDEKLFF. CDR3 nucleotide sequence: TGTGCCAGCAGCTTGGCAGGGGGTGACGAAAAACTGTTTTTT. The rearrangement uses TRBV5-5 and TRBJ1-4; TRBD1 aligns across 7 bases. This CDR3 has 14 residues. With V trimmed by 0 bases and J by 8 bases, 4 bases remained unmatched. Germline lookup yields CDR1 SGHKS and CDR2 YYEKEE (reference sequence).

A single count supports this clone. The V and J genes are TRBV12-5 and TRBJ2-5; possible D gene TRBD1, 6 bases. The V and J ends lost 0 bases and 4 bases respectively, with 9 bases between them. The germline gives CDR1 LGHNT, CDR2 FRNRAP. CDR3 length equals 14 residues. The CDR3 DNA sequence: TGTGCTAGTGGTTTGGTACAGGGAACAGAGACCCAGTACTTC. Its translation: CASGLVQGTETQYF.

CDR3 region: CASSAGGGSNTEAFF. Written as DNA, the CDR3 is TGTGCCAGTAGTGCGGGAGGGGGTTCGAACACTGAAGCTTTCTTT. The genes are TRBV19 and TRBJ1-1, with a weak D call TRBD1 (6 bases). The germline CDR1 and CDR2 sequences are LNHDA and SQIVND (reference sequence). V was pared by 5 bases and J by 1 base, with 14 bases between. The CDR3 extends over 15 amino acids.

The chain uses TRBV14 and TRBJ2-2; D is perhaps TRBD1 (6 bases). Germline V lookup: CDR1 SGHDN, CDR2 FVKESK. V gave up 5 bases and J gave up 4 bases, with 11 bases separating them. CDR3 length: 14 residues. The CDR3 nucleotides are TGTGCCAGCAGCTTACAGACAGGCACCGGGGAGCTGTTTTTT. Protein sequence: CASSLQTGTGELFF.

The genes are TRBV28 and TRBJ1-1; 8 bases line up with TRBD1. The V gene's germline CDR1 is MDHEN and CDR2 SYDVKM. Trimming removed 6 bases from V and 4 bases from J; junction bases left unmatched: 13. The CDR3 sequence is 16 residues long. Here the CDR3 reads CASSHTPTGEGTEAFF. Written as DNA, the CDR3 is TGTGCCAGCAGCCATACCCCGACAGGGGAAGGCACTGAAGCTTTCTTT.

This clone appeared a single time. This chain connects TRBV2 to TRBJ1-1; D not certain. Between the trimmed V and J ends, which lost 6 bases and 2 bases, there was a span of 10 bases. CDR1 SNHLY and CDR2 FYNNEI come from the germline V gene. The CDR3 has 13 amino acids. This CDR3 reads CASSPESNTEAFF. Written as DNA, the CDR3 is TGTGCCAGCAGCCCTGAGAGTAACACTGAAGCTTTCTTT.

CDR3 DNA sequence: TGTGCCAGCAGCGAAACTAGCGGCTACGAGCAGTACTTC. Protein sequence: CASSETSGYEQYF. The chain has TRBV7-9 and TRBJ2-7; 8 bases map to TRBD2. V lost 5 bases to trimming and J lost 3 bases; unmatched junction nucleotides: 3. The CDR3 runs 13 residues. Germline CDR1 SEHNR, CDR2 FQNEAQ (reference sequence).

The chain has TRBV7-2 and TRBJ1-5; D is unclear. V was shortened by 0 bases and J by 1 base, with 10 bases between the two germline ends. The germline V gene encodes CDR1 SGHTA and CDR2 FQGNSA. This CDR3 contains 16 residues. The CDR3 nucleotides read TGTGCCAGCAGCTTAGCGAACAGCCCCAGCAATCAGCCCCAGCATTTT. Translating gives CASSLANSPSNQPQHF.

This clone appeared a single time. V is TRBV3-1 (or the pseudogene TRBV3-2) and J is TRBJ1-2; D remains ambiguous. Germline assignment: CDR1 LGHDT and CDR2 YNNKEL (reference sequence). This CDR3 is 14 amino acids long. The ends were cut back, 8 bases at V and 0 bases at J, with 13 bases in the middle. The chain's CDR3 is CASGSVGANYGYTF. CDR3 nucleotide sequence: TGTGCCAGCGGTTCGGTAGGAGCTAACTATGGCTACACCTTC.

CDR3 sequence (DNA): TGTGCCAGTAGTATGAAGGGGAATGAAGCTTTCTTT. It yields the protein CASSMKGNEAFF. The J gene is TRBJ1-1, the V gene TRBV19, with D possibly matching TRBD1 (5 bases). The V end lost 3 bases, the J end lost 7 bases, and 9 bases lay between the germline ends. Germline loops: CDR1 LNHDA, CDR2 SQIVND (reference sequence). The CDR3 consists of 12 residues.

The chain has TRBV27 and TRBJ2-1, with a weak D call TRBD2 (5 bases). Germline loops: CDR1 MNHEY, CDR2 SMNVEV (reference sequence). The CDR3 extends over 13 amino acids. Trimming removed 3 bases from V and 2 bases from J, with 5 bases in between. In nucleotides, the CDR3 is TGTGCCAGCAGTTTCGGGACCTACAATGAGCAGTTCTTC. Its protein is CASSFGTYNEQFF.

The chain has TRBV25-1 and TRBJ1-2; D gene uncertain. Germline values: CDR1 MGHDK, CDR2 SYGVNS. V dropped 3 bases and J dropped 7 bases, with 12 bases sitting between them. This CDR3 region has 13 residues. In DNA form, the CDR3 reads TGTGCCAGCAGTGAGCCCGCGGGGTTTGGCTACACCTTC. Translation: CASSEPAGFGYTF.